Below, 5 T cell receptor beta chains from the same sample are listed, as sequenced in a study of blood T cells in healthy people across ages (dated by TCRdb to the mid-2010s). Libraries came from 5' RACE. The sequencer was an Illumina HiSeq 2500. A second roughly 6 to 11 cycle PCR used a sample-barcoded 5' primer and a J-beta primer mix. TCRdb applied fastp at Q25 and MiXCR to the public reads, then kept only in-frame beta chains. Rows with one shared CDR3 protein collapse into an entry with the most common genes and DNA. Here the sample has hundreds of thousands of distinct CDR3 sequences; 56% occur a single time. The ten biggest clones cover approximately 24% of the sample. The sequenced sample consisted of blood. The receptors stem from a man aged 40-55 years in good health.

The table lists this clonotype with a count of one. V gene TRBV4-1 combines with J gene TRBJ2-7, with 8 bases lining up with TRBD2. Germline CDR1 is MGHRA and CDR2 is YSYEKL. This CDR3 region has 15 residues. V trimming: 3 bases; J trimming: 3 bases; junction bases outside the gene matches: 7. The CDR3 region has the DNA TGCGCCAGCAGCCAGAGGAGCGGGAGTCTCTACGAGCAGTACTTC. As protein: CASSQRSGSLYEQYF.

This chain links TRBV7-2 with TRBJ1-6; perhaps TRBD1 as D (6 bases). Germline V gives CDR1 SGHTA, CDR2 FQGNSA. The CDR3 covers 16 residues. Trimming shortened V by 0 bases and J by 10 bases, and 16 bases separated the two germline ends. CDR3 in amino acids: CASSLAEGVEVSPLHF. The CDR3 bases are TGTGCCAGCAGCTTAGCGGAGGGGGTTGAAGTGTCACCCCTCCACTTT.

The CDR3 region is CASSRDVSSYEQYF. The CDR3 region has the DNA TGTGCCAGCAGCAGAGATGTTAGCTCCTACGAGCAGTACTTC. The gene calls are TRBV7-2 and TRBJ2-7; D gene unclear. The CDR3 spans 14 residues. CDR1 SGHTA and CDR2 FQGNSA come from the germline V gene. V gave up 5 bases and J gave up 0 bases, with 11 bases separating them.

V is TRBV10-3 and J is TRBJ2-1; D might be TRBD1 or TRBD2, each matching 5 bases. The germline V gene encodes CDR1 ENHRY and CDR2 SYGVKD. This CDR3 spans 16 amino acids. The germline V and J ends were trimmed by 10 bases and 7 bases, with 26 bases remaining between them. CDR3 amino acids: CASGRLGLVMGNEQFF. In nucleotides, the CDR3 is TGTGCCAGCGGGCGCCTGGGGCTAGTGATGGGGAATGAGCAGTTCTTC.

This sequence joins TRBV24-1 and TRBJ2-1, with 7 positions matching TRBD1. Germline V lookup: CDR1 KGHDR, CDR2 SFDVKD. With V trimmed by 5 bases and J by 0 bases, 6 bases remained unmatched. The CDR3 runs to 16 residues. The CDR3 DNA reads TGTGCCACCAGTGGCAGGGGGTCAAGCTCCTACAATGAGCAGTTCTTC. Amino acids: CATSGRGSSSYNEQFF.